The 5 T cell receptor beta chains listed next were all sequenced from one sample in a study of blood T cell repertoires in COVID-19. Only in-frame clones appear in the TCRdb table, and some are missing; sequencing was by immunoSEQ multiplex PCR. The sample carries over 75,000 clones, 70% to 85% recorded once. Sequencing input: peripheral blood. These receptors came from a man aged 65-85 years with acute or convalescent COVID-19.

The chain has TRBV11-2 and TRBJ2-1, with 9 bases aligning to TRBD1. The CDR3 contains 15 residues. Unmatched junction bases numbered 7, after V lost 2 bases and J lost 8 bases. Germline lookup yields CDR1 SGHAT and CDR2 FQNNGV. CDR3 sequence (DNA): TGTGCCAGCAGCTTAACCTCGGGACAGGGAGATGAGCAGTTCTTC. Protein product: CASSLTSGQGDEQFF.

The V gene is TRBV11-2, the J gene TRBJ2-7; D may be TRBD1 (6 bases). Trimming stripped 0 bases from V and 9 bases from J, with 9 bases between. Looked up from germline, CDR1 is SGHAT and CDR2 is FQNNGV. This CDR3 contains 12 residues. CDR3 sequence (DNA): TGTGCCAGCAGCTTAGAACAGGGTGTGCAGTACTTC. Translating gives CASSLEQGVQYF.

The V call is TRBV19, the J call TRBJ2-3, with D uncertain. In germline, CDR1 is LNHDA, CDR2 SQIVND (reference sequence). V lost 5 bases and J lost 6, with 6 bases in between. The CDR3 contains 11 residues. This chain's CDR3 is CASSPGDTQYF. Written as DNA, the CDR3 is TGTGCCAGTAGTCCGGGTGATACGCAGTATTTT.

This clone was observed a single time. The chain carries TRBV19 and TRBJ1-5; D might be TRBD1 (6 bases). This CDR3 spans 13 amino acids. V was shortened by 5 bases and J by 4 bases, with 9 bases between the two germline ends. The germline gives CDR1 LNHDA, CDR2 SQIVND (reference sequence). The CDR3 here is CASSLTGNQPQHF. CDR3 nucleotide sequence: TGTGCCAGTAGTCTCACAGGGAATCAGCCCCAGCATTTT. Based on the CDR3 plus reference TRBV19 and TRBJ1-5, the full variable domain is DGGITQSPKYLFRKEGQNVTLSCEQNLNHDAMYWYRQDPGQGLRLIYYSQIVNDFQKGDIAEGYSVSREKKESFPLTVTSAQKNPTAFYLCASSLTGNQPQHFGDGTRLSIL.

This sequence joins TRBV2 and TRBJ2-1; 9 nucleotides agree with TRBD2. Per the germline V gene, CDR1 is SNHLY and CDR2 is FYNNEI. The CDR3 runs to 16 residues. Trimming removed 2 bases from V and 7 bases from J; junction bases left unmatched: 9. In DNA form, the CDR3 reads TGTGCCAGCAGTGAAATGGCGGGGGGGCCTCTAAATGAGCAGTTCTTC. Its translation is CASSEMAGGPLNEQFF.